These 26 T cell receptor beta chains were sequenced from one sample in a study of blood T cells in healthy people across ages. For the second PCR, which ran for roughly 6 to 11 cycles, a sample-barcoded 5' primer and a J-beta primer mix were used. TCRdb re-called the 5' RACE reads through MiXCR, storing one row per CDR3 protein. The data show 750,000 to 1,000,000 distinct CDR3 sequences, just under 30% seen once. The sample was also linked to a second study, of T cells of mothers and their children.

The sample comprised blood. These receptors all stem from a woman aged 40 to 50 in good health.

This clonotype was detected many times. The V call is TRBV6-2 or TRBV6-3, the J call TRBJ2-3; unclear D gene. Trimming left V 4 bases short and J 2 bases short, with 4 bases between. The V gene's germline CDR1 is MNHEY and CDR2 SVGEGT. This CDR3 is 12 amino acids long. The CDR3 DNA sequence: TGTGCCAGCAGTTCAGCCACAGATACGCAGTATTTT. Encoded protein: CASSSATDTQYF.

This clonotype was counted a few times. A much larger clone sits a single nucleotide away, making a read error possible. The chain couples TRBV29-1 to TRBJ2-7; TRBD1 is a possible D gene (5 bases). This CDR3 region has 12 residues. Per the germline V gene, CDR1 is SQVTM and CDR2 is ANQGSEA. V was clipped by 7 bases and J by 2 bases, with 12 bases between them. DNA of the CDR3: TGCAGCGGTGACACAGGAGCCTACGAGCAGTACTTC. Protein: CSGDTGAYEQYF.

The gene calls are TRBV27 and TRBJ1-2; 7 bases are a match to TRBD1. The CDR3 sequence is 14 residues long. V was pared by 4 bases and J by 4 bases, with 6 bases of the junction left unmatched. Germline V gene lookup returns CDR1 MNHEY and CDR2 SMNVEV (reference sequence). The CDR3 DNA sequence: TGTGCCAGCAGTTCAACCGGGACAGTCTATGGCTACACCTTC. This translates into CASSSTGTVYGYTF.

The chain is built from TRBV14 and TRBJ2-1, with D uncertain. Near its end, the DNA agrees better with TRBJ2-7, so the J call may be wrong. Germline V gives CDR1 SGHDN, CDR2 FVKESK. This CDR3 has 16 residues. CDR3 in DNA: TGTGCCAGCAGCCACCTTGGGCGGAGCTCCTACAATGAGCAGTACTTC. The encoded protein is CASSHLGRSSYNEQYF.

Comment on this clonotype: At one end, the junction sequence differs from germline, possibly due to a read error. The rearrangement uses TRBV5-1 and TRBJ2-1; a weak D match, TRBD2 (5 bases). CDR1 and CDR2 (germline): SGHRS, YFSETQ. There are 13 residues in the CDR3. The CDR3 loop reads CASSGGSFNEQFF. CDR3 DNA: TGCGCCAGCAGCGGCGGGTCCTTCAATGAGCAGTTCTTC.

The V and J genes are TRBV20-1 and TRBJ1-6; no firm D call. CDR3 size: 15 residues. The ends were cut back, 6 bases at V and 8 bases at J, with 20 bases in the middle. Germline loops: CDR1 DFQATT, CDR2 SNEGSKA (reference sequence). The CDR3 DNA reads TGCAGTGCAAGGGCATTGGGGAACGATTATTCACCCCTCCACTTT. This translates into CSARALGNDYSPLHF.

With regard to this clonotype: A clone one base away is much larger, so this may be a read error. The chain carries TRBV4-1 and TRBJ2-7, with D possibly being TRBD1 (9 bases). CDR1 and CDR2 from the germline V gene are MGHRA and YSYEKL. The CDR3 extends over 14 amino acids. Here the CDR3 reads CVSSQGQGTSEQYF. CDR3 bases: TGCGTCAGCAGCCAAGGACAGGGGACTAGCGAGCAGTACTTC.

This clonotype occurred a few times. The rearrangement links TRBV28 to TRBJ1-5, with a weak D call TRBD1 (5 bases). Trimming stripped 6 bases from V and 2 bases from J, with 14 bases between. Germline assignment: CDR1 MDHEN and CDR2 SYDVKM. This CDR3 contains 15 residues. CDR3 amino acids: CASRPRGLGNQPQHF. The CDR3 DNA sequence: TGTGCCAGCAGGCCAAGGGGACTGGGCAATCAGCCCCAGCATTTT.

Only a few counts were recorded for this clonotype. The genes are TRBV4-1 and TRBJ1-5, with D uncertain. This CDR3 comprises 12 residues. Germline V gene data show CDR1 as MGHRA and CDR2 as YSYEKL. V dropped 3 bases and J dropped 4 bases, with 4 bases sitting between them. The CDR3 region has the DNA TGCGCCAGCAGCCACCATAATCAGCCCCAGCATTTT. Protein product: CASSHHNQPQHF.

This rearrangement joins TRBV7-2 to TRBJ2-3; TRBD2 aligns across 14 bases. Germline values: CDR1 SGHTA, CDR2 FQGNSA. The CDR3 has 19 amino acids. V was pared by 1 base and J by 0 bases, with 6 bases of the junction left unmatched. The CDR3 DNA is TGTGCCAGCAGCTTAGGAGGACTAGCGGGGGGTCCTAGCACAGATACGCAGTATTTT. This encodes CASSLGGLAGGPSTDTQYF.

The chain is built from TRBV15 and TRBJ1-1; no clear D. The CDR3 is made up of 15 amino acids. From germline, CDR1 is LNHNV and CDR2 YYDKDF (reference sequence). V was shortened by 1 base and J by 4 bases, with 13 bases between the two germline ends. The CDR3 spells CATSRANRLSTEAFF. CDR3 in DNA: TGTGCCACCAGCAGAGCTAACAGATTGAGCACTGAAGCTTTCTTT.

This clonotype has only a few counts. This chain links TRBV7-2 with TRBJ2-1; D is perhaps TRBD2 (6 bases). Germline V lookup: CDR1 SGHTA, CDR2 FQGNSA. The CDR3 loop spans 14 amino acids. The V gene lost 5 bases and the J gene lost 5 bases, with 13 bases spanning the gap. CDR3 in amino acids: CASSAGTWDNEQFF. The DNA of the CDR3 is TGTGCCAGCAGCGCCGGGACTTGGGACAATGAGCAGTTCTTC. Full variable domain (missing parts from reference TRBV7-2 and TRBJ2-1): GAGVSQSPSNKVTEKGKDVELRCDPISGHTALYWYRQSLGQGLEFLIYFQGNSAPDKSGLPSDRFSAERTGGSVSTLTIQRTQQEDSAVYLCASSAGTWDNEQFFGPGTRLTVL.

CDR3 in DNA: TGCGCCAGCAGCTGGGGCGGGGGACTAGCGGATTACGAGCAGTACTTC. Protein sequence: CASSWGGGLADYEQYF. The chain joins TRBV5-1 to TRBJ2-7; 11 nucleotides match TRBD2. V lost 3 bases and J lost 4; bases outside the gene matches: 9. The germline V gene encodes CDR1 SGHRS and CDR2 YFSETQ. This CDR3 is built from 16 residues.

The sample holds one count of this clonotype. This chain uses TRBV9 with TRBJ2-7; no firm D call. Germline CDR1 SGDLS, CDR2 YYNGEE. The CDR3 is 14 residues long. Trimming shortened V by 0 bases and J by 7 bases, and 14 bases separated the two germline ends. CDR3 sequence reads: CASSVVAVTNEQYF. Here the CDR3 DNA reads TGTGCCAGCAGCGTAGTTGCAGTGACCAATGAGCAGTACTTC. Using reference TRBV9 and TRBJ2-7 for the parts outside the CDR3, the full variable domain is DSGVTQTPKHLITATGQRVTLRCSPRSGDLSVYWYQQSLDQGLQFLIQYYNGEERAKGNILERFSAQQFPDLHSELNLSSLELGDSALYFCASSVVAVTNEQYFGPGTRLTVT.

This clonotype was seen a handful of times. A far larger clone is one base from this, pointing to a likely read error. The CDR3 here is CASSMGNYEQYF. CDR3 nucleotides: TGTGCCAGCAGTATGGGGAACTACGAGCAGTACTTC. The chain is built from TRBV2 and TRBJ2-7; no clear D gene. From germline, CDR1 is SNHLY and CDR2 FYNNEI. The CDR3 is made up of 12 amino acids. V dropped 5 bases and J dropped 3 bases, with 8 bases sitting between them.

At least ten counts were recorded for this clonotype. The chain carries TRBV6-8 and TRBJ1-2; TRBD1 might be the D (6 bases). Per the germline V gene, CDR1 is MNHGY and CDR2 is SAAAGT. The CDR3 runs 16 residues. V was clipped by 6 bases and J by 5 bases, with 22 bases between them. CDR3 residues: CASSPGRGLSTYGYTF. The CDR3 DNA reads as TGTGCCAGCAGCCCCGGCAGGGGCCTTTCAACTTATGGCTACACCTTC.

The sample holds a few counts of this clonotype. This chain uses TRBV6-2 or TRBV6-3 with TRBJ1-1; D is possibly TRBD1 (6 bases). The CDR3 extends over 13 amino acids. V lost 8 bases to trimming and J lost 3 bases, with 13 bases between them. From germline, CDR1 is MNHEY and CDR2 SVGEGT. CDR3 nucleotides: TGTGCCAGCCGGGGGGCGTCGGACACTGAAGCTTTCTTT. This codes for CASRGASDTEAFF.

A few counts support this clonotype. The rearrangement joins TRBV28 to TRBJ2-1; 7 bases align to TRBD1. Germline lookup yields CDR1 MDHEN and CDR2 SYDVKM. The J segment lost 4 bases and the V segment lost 7 bases, leaving 13 bases of the junction unmatched. CDR3 length: 16 amino acids. In DNA form, the CDR3 reads TGTGCCAGCACCTTGGGGGTGACAGGGACATACAATGAGCAGTTCTTC. Amino acid sequence: CASTLGVTGTYNEQFF.

This clonotype was seen at least ten times. This chain links TRBV28 with TRBJ2-5; D possibly corresponds to TRBD2 (6 bases). Germline assignment: CDR1 MDHEN and CDR2 SYDVKM. The CDR3 has 11 amino acids. Deletions cut 5 bases from V and 10 bases from J, with 11 bases between. As DNA, the CDR3 is TGTGCCAGCAGTCCCTCGGGAGTCCAGTACTTC. Its translation: CASSPSGVQYF.

V gene TRBV24-1 combines with J gene TRBJ2-1; TRBD1 agrees at 7 bases. The J call may be wrong; the DNA end is better matched by TRBJ2-7. This CDR3 region has 18 residues. Germline CDR1 KGHDR, CDR2 SFDVKD. The CDR3 bases are TGTGCCACCAGTAATCGTCGGGACAGCCTCCTCTCCTACAATGAGCAGTACTTC. Protein product: CATSNRRDSLLSYNEQYF.

This clonotype was counted a single time. The gene calls are TRBV6-2 or TRBV6-3 and TRBJ2-1; 8 bases agree with TRBD2. The CDR3 is 16 amino acids. Germline CDR1 and CDR2: MNHEY and SVGEGT. Losses at the gene ends were 2 bases for V and 2 bases for J; bases not matched to a gene: 5. The DNA for the CDR3 is TGTGCCAGCAGTTACCGCCCAGCGGGGGCCTACAATGAGCAGTTCTTC. This gives the protein CASSYRPAGAYNEQFF.

This clonotype has a count of ten or more. This chain joins TRBV6-4 and TRBJ1-1, with a weak D call TRBD1 (5 bases). This CDR3 is 13 amino acids long. V lost 6 bases to trimming and J lost 2 bases, with 10 bases between them. CDR1 is MRHNA, CDR2 SNTAGT, per germline. The CDR3 spells CASSDSSNTEAFF. The CDR3 bases are TGTGCCAGCAGCGACAGTTCCAACACTGAAGCTTTCTTT.

This clonotype was recorded many times. CDR3 nucleotide sequence: TGTGCCAGCAGCGTAGGGTTCGAGAGAGAGACCCAGTACTTC. It codes for CASSVGFERETQYF. V usage is TRBV9 and J usage is TRBJ2-5; D remains unclear. Trimming cost V 0 bases and J 4 bases, with 10 bases left between them. Germline V gene sequence: CDR1 SGDLS, CDR2 YYNGEE. This CDR3 contains 14 residues.

This clonotype has at least ten counts. The chain uses TRBV6-6 and TRBJ2-6; perhaps D is TRBD1 or TRBD2 (5 bases each). This CDR3 comprises 15 residues. Germline CDR1 MNHNY, CDR2 SVGAGI (reference sequence). The V gene lost 8 bases and the J gene lost 0 bases, with 11 bases spanning the gap. CDR3 in amino acids: CASLRGDSGANVLTF. CDR3 DNA sequence: TGTGCCAGCCTGAGGGGAGACTCTGGGGCCAACGTCCTGACTTTC.

This clonotype turned up a few times. V usage is TRBV20-1 and J usage is TRBJ2-1, with D hard to call. V was pared by 2 bases and J by 6 bases, with 5 bases between. CDR3 length: 11 residues. Germline V gene sequence: CDR1 DFQATT, CDR2 SNEGSKA (reference sequence). The CDR3 protein is CSARPSNEQFF. In nucleotides, the CDR3 is TGCAGTGCTAGACCCTCCAATGAGCAGTTCTTC.

Ten or more counts support this clonotype. The rearrangement links TRBV27 to TRBJ2-6; D gene ambiguous. This CDR3 spans 13 amino acids. The germline V gene encodes CDR1 MNHEY and CDR2 SMNVEV (reference sequence). The V and J ends lost 6 bases and 2 bases respectively, with 5 bases between them. The chain's CDR3 is CASSPTGANVLTF. Written as DNA, the CDR3 is TGTGCCAGCAGCCCAACTGGGGCCAACGTCCTGACTTTC.